Presented here are 25 T cell receptor beta chains from one specimen sequenced in a study of cytomegalovirus exposure and HLA in healthy donors. Primers included in the PCR were 60 Vbeta and 13 Jbeta primers. Clones were read by immunoSEQ multiplex PCR, and TCRdb kept only the in-frame ones, dropping some. The sample yields fewer than 150,000 clones, approximately 76% seen once. The material sequenced was PBMCs. These receptors were collected from a middle-aged man in good health and CMV-seropositive.

This chain connects TRBV28 to TRBJ2-7, with 7 bases lining up with TRBD2. The V and J ends lost 2 bases and 0 bases, in that order; junction bases with no gene match: 4. CDR1 and CDR2 from the germline V gene are MDHEN and SYDVKM. The CDR3 length is 15 residues. The CDR3 loop is CASSLRRGSSYEQYF. CDR3 DNA sequence: TGTGCCAGCAGTTTACGGCGCGGGAGCTCCTACGAGCAGTACTTC.

The rearrangement uses TRBV6-5 and TRBJ1-4; 8 bases fit TRBD1. With 5 bases clipped from V and 14 bases from J, the junction kept 7 bases outside the gene matches. There are 12 residues in the CDR3. Germline V lookup: CDR1 MNHEY, CDR2 SVGAGI. The CDR3 loop reads CASSPRTGRLFF. DNA for the CDR3: TGTGCCAGCAGTCCGAGGACAGGGCGGCTGTTTTTT.

In its sample, this clone was seen once. The rearrangement uses TRBV6-1 and TRBJ2-7; 8 nucleotides agree with TRBD2. This CDR3 has 15 amino acids. Trimming took 7 bases from V and 4 from J; bases not matched to a gene: 12. Germline V gives CDR1 MNHNS, CDR2 SASEGT. DNA for the CDR3: TGTGCCAGCATTCCCCTCGGGGGGGCGTATTACGAGCAGTACTTC. As protein: CASIPLGGAYYEQYF.

V gene TRBV6-5 combines with J gene TRBJ1-1; D uncertain. The CDR3 is made up of 13 amino acids. In germline, CDR1 is MNHEY, CDR2 SVGAGI. The V end lost 6 bases, the J end lost 6 bases, and 14 bases lay between the germline ends. The CDR3 protein is CASSHGIRAEAFF. CDR3 DNA sequence: TGTGCCAGCAGCCACGGGATAAGGGCTGAAGCTTTCTTT.

In the case of this clone: At one of its ends the junction is not consistent with the germline gene, which may arise from a read error. The chain uses TRBV7-9 and TRBJ2-1; D possibly corresponds to TRBD2 (6 bases). This CDR3 has 16 amino acids. Germline V gene data show CDR1 as SEHNR and CDR2 as FQNEAQ (reference sequence). CDR3 amino acids: CSSSLAPRGSLNEQFF. The CDR3 region has the DNA TGTTCCAGCAGCTTAGCGCCTCGGGGGAGCCTCAATGAGCAGTTCTTC.

The genes are TRBV27 and TRBJ2-7, with D possibly TRBD2 on 5 matching bases. CDR3 length equals 14 residues. The germline V and J ends were trimmed by 2 bases and 2 bases, with 10 bases remaining between them. Germline CDR1 MNHEY, CDR2 SMNVEV (reference sequence). As DNA, the CDR3 is TGTGCCAGCAGTTTAGCTGGACTTACCTACGAGCAGTACTTC. This gives the protein CASSLAGLTYEQYF.

V is TRBV18 and J is TRBJ2-5; a possible D gene is TRBD1 (7 bases). From germline, CDR1 is KGHSH and CDR2 LQKENI. Deletions cut 0 bases from V and 5 bases from J, with 13 bases between. This CDR3 has 15 residues. The CDR3 coding sequence is TGTGCCAGCTCACCACCCGGCAGGGGGAGGGAGACCCAGTACTTC. This codes for CASSPPGRGRETQYF.

DNA of the CDR3: TGCGCCAGCAGCCCTGTGGGGGGACTAGTCTTAAGGCGGGATACGCAGTATTTT. Translation gives CASSPVGGLVLRRDTQYF. The rearrangement uses TRBV5-1 and TRBJ2-3; 8 bases agree with TRBD2. The CDR3 length is 18 residues. Germline CDR1 reads SGHRS; CDR2 reads YFSETQ. J gave up 6 bases and V 4 bases, and 19 bases lay outside the gene matches.

This chain links TRBV7-9 with TRBJ2-1, with D unresolved. Deletions cut 0 bases from V and 6 bases from J, with 6 bases between. There are 13 residues in the CDR3. Germline V gene lookup returns CDR1 SEHNR and CDR2 FQNEAQ (reference sequence). CDR3 in amino acids: CASSLASTNEQFF. The CDR3, as DNA: TGTGCCAGCAGCTTAGCCAGTACCAATGAGCAGTTCTTC. Filled out from reference TRBV7-9 and TRBJ2-1, the complete variable domain reads DTGVSQNPRHKITKRGQNVTFRCDPISEHNRLYWYRQTLGQGPEFLTYFQNEAQLEKSRLLSDRFSAERPKGSFSTLEIQRTEQGDSAMYLCASSLASTNEQFFGPGTRLTVL.

This chain connects TRBV29-1 to TRBJ1-2, with 10 nucleotides matching TRBD1. The CDR3 spans 12 residues. Trimming cost V 8 bases and J 6 bases; bases outside gene matches: 6. Germline assignment: CDR1 SQVTM and CDR2 ANQGSEA. The DNA for the CDR3 is TGCAGCCTTGGGACAGGGGATAATGGCTACACCTTC. As protein: CSLGTGDNGYTF. Full variable domain (rest looked up from reference TRBV29-1 and TRBJ1-2): SAVISQKPSRDICQRGTSLTIQCQVDSQVTMMFWYRQQPGQSLTLIATANQGSEATYESGFVIDKFPISRPNLTFSTLTVSNMSPEDSSIYLCSLGTGDNGYTFGSGTRLTVV.

This chain links TRBV29-1 with TRBJ2-7; the match to TRBD2 covers 7 bases. CDR3 size: 14 residues. Germline V gives CDR1 SQVTM, CDR2 ANQGSEA. V trimming: 4 bases; J trimming: 2 bases; junction bases outside the gene matches: 8. Written as DNA, the CDR3 is TGCAGCGTTGCCGGGAGGTGGGGGACCTACGAGCAGTACTTC. This gives the protein CSVAGRWGTYEQYF.

The V gene is TRBV5-6, the J gene TRBJ1-1; D ambiguous. Germline V gene lookup returns CDR1 SGHDT and CDR2 YYEEEE. V dropped 0 bases and J dropped 9 bases, with 12 bases sitting between them. The CDR3 contains 13 residues. DNA of the CDR3: TGTGCCAGCAGCTTGGTGCCAGGATCGAAAGCTTTCTTT. Encoded protein: CASSLVPGSKAFF.

Note on this clone: This sample also contains other DNA sequences that code for the same CDR3. The CDR3 sequence is CASSVQGALYEQYF. The DNA of the CDR3 is TGTGCCAGCTCTGTTCAGGGGGCCCTCTACGAGCAGTACTTC. This chain uses TRBV18 with TRBJ2-7; 8 bases match TRBD1. Germline V CDR1 and CDR2: KGHSH, LQKENI. The CDR3 contains 14 residues. After removal of 6 bases from V and 3 bases from J, the junction contained 7 bases not matched to a gene.

This chain joins TRBV7-2 and TRBJ2-3; 7 nucleotides match TRBD2. Germline V gene data show CDR1 as SGHTA and CDR2 as FQGNSA. V lost 5 bases, J lost 2 bases, and 4 bases stayed unmatched. This CDR3 region has 14 residues. The CDR3, as DNA: TGTGCCAGCAGCCGGGACTACAACACAGATACGCAGTATTTT. It yields the protein CASSRDYNTDTQYF.

This clone was detected once. This chain joins TRBV6-5 and TRBJ1-2; tentative D call: TRBD1 (5 bases). Trimming pared 4 bases from V and 2 bases from J, leaving 8 bases between. The V gene's germline CDR1 is MNHEY and CDR2 SVGAGI. This CDR3 region has 13 residues. The CDR3 loop is CASSLQANYGYTF. The CDR3 DNA is TGTGCCAGCAGTTTACAGGCAAACTATGGCTACACCTTC.

This chain links TRBV19 with TRBJ2-5, with D maybe TRBD1 (5 bases). The assigned J gene may be wrong: the sequence end matches TRBJ2-7 better. Germline assignment: CDR1 LNHDA and CDR2 SQIVND (reference sequence). The CDR3 consists of 14 residues. CDR3 nucleotide sequence: TGTGCCAGTAGTATAAGGGGCCCCTACTACGAGCAGTACTTC. The encoded protein is CASSIRGPYYEQYF.

J is TRBJ2-7 and V is TRBV28; TRBD2 might be the D (6 bases). Germline CDR1 is MDHEN and CDR2 is SYDVKM. The CDR3 is made up of 16 amino acids. The V gene lost 1 base and the J gene lost 5 bases, with 18 bases spanning the gap. The chain's CDR3 is CASSLYSGASVDEQYF. In DNA, the CDR3 is TGTGCCAGCAGTTTATACTCGGGAGCAAGTGTTGACGAGCAGTACTTC. The full variable domain, with the rest looked up from reference TRBV28 and TRBJ2-7, is DVKVTQSSRYLVKRTGEKVFLECVQDMDHENMFWYRQDPGLGLRLIYFSYDVKMKEKGDIPEGYSVSREKKERFSLILESASTNQTSMYLCASSLYSGASVDEQYFGPGTRLTVT.

The J gene is TRBJ2-7, the V gene TRBV7-2; D possibly corresponds to TRBD2 (7 bases). Germline CDR1 SGHTA, CDR2 FQGNSA. This CDR3 region has 14 residues. V dropped 5 bases and J dropped 3 bases, with 14 bases sitting between them. CDR3 nucleotides: TGTGCCAGCAGCGAACGGGGGGCCGACTACGAGCAGTACTTC. It codes for CASSERGADYEQYF.

The chain joins TRBV5-1 to TRBJ2-7, with 12 nucleotides matching TRBD2. Germline CDR1 is SGHRS and CDR2 is YFSETQ. CDR3 length: 15 residues. The V gene end was trimmed by 4 bases and the J gene end by 4 bases; junction bases not matched to a gene: 6. CDR3 sequence reads: CASSVTSGSGYEQYF. The CDR3 nucleotides read TGCGCCAGCAGCGTGACTAGCGGGAGTGGGTACGAGCAGTACTTC.

The chain has TRBV6-5 and TRBJ1-3, with 7 bases matching TRBD1. The CDR3 is 16 amino acids. CDR1 is MNHEY and CDR2 is SVGAGI in the germline V gene. J was trimmed by 4 bases and V by 2 bases; bases with no gene match: 8. CDR3 protein: CASSYGLQGTGNTIYF. The DNA of the CDR3 is TGTGCCAGCAGTTACGGCCTACAGGGGACCGGAAACACCATATATTTT.

This clone has just one count. The chain links TRBV5-1 to TRBJ2-5; 8 positions match TRBD2. Per the germline V gene, CDR1 is SGHRS and CDR2 is YFSETQ. The V and J ends lost 7 bases and 5 bases, in that order; junction bases with no gene match: 7. The CDR3 loop spans 13 amino acids. The chain's CDR3 is CASGSAGAETQYF. CDR3 coding DNA: TGCGCCAGCGGGTCAGCGGGAGCTGAGACCCAGTACTTC. The full variable domain, with the rest looked up from reference TRBV5-1 and TRBJ2-5, is KAGVTQTPRYLIKTRGQQVTLSCSPISGHRSVSWYQQTPGQGLQFLFEYFSETQRNKGNFPGRFSGRQFSNSRSEMNVSTLELGDSALYLCASGSAGAETQYFGPGTRLLVL.

The V call is TRBV5-1, the J call TRBJ1-4; D is unresolved. Deletions cut 2 bases from V and 8 bases from J, with 16 bases between. The germline gives CDR1 SGHRS, CDR2 YFSETQ. The CDR3 totals 15 residues. DNA of the CDR3: TGCGCCAGCAGCTTAACCCCCGGGGTAGACGAAAAACTGTTTTTT. Translated, it gives CASSLTPGVDEKLFF. Looking up the rest from reference TRBV5-1 and TRBJ1-4 gives the full variable domain: KAGVTQTPRYLIKTRGQQVTLSCSPISGHRSVSWYQQTPGQGLQFLFEYFSETQRNKGNFPGRFSGRQFSNSRSEMNVSTLELGDSALYLCASSLTPGVDEKLFFGSGTQLSVL.

V and J are TRBV4-2 and TRBJ1-2; the D is unclear. CDR3 length equals 17 residues. Per the germline V gene, CDR1 is LGHNA and CDR2 is YNFKEQ. Trimming removed 0 bases from V and 2 bases from J, with 16 bases in between. CDR3 protein: CASSQDDVTGKNYGYTF. For the CDR3, the DNA is TGTGCCAGCAGCCAAGATGACGTGACGGGGAAAAACTATGGCTACACCTTC.

The chain combines TRBV13 with TRBJ2-1, with TRBD2 as a possible D gene (6 bases). The V end was cut by 7 bases, the J end by 4 bases, with 20 bases between. This CDR3 has 16 amino acids. Germline V lookup: CDR1 PRHDT, CDR2 FYEKMQ (reference sequence). The CDR3: CASTGVAAAGYNEQFF. The CDR3 DNA follows: TGTGCCAGCACGGGGGTTGCCGCTGCGGGATACAATGAGCAGTTCTTC.

The CDR3 coding sequence is TGTGCCAGCAGTGAGGGCGGGGGGACCTACAATGAGCAGTTCTTC. This encodes CASSEGGGTYNEQFF. V gene TRBV2 combines with J gene TRBJ2-1, with 8 bases aligning to TRBD2. This CDR3 is 15 amino acids long. V gave up 3 bases and J gave up 2 bases; unmatched junction bases: 3. Per germline, CDR1 SNHLY and CDR2 FYNNEI.